A single sample gave rise to the 21 T cell receptor beta chains below, sequenced in a study of blood T cell repertoires in COVID-19 (dated by TCRdb to about 2020). Library preparation was by the immunoSEQ multiplex PCR assay. TCRdb obtained this table from immuneACCESS and retained in-frame rearrangements with V and J assigned. These tables miss some clones; where compared with another copy, unresolved V genes account for less than half of the shortfall, and the remainder is unexplained. The sample table contains more than 95,000 clones; only one count was recorded for approximately 80% of them. The ten largest clones add up to 13% of the sample. Source material: peripheral blood. The receptor source for this set is a human donor in a cohort sampled during active or convalescent COVID-19.

The CDR3 spells CASSLDGRNEKLFF. Here the CDR3 DNA reads TGCGCCAGCAGCTTGGACGGTCGTAATGAAAAACTGTTTTTT. This chain connects TRBV5-1 to TRBJ1-4; D remains ambiguous. V lost 0 bases and J 4 bases, leaving 7 bases between the germline ends. This CDR3 contains 14 residues. Germline V CDR1 and CDR2: SGHRS, YFSETQ.

The chain uses TRBV28 and TRBJ1-5; D is uncertain. V was shortened by 10 bases and J by 7 bases, with 14 bases between the two germline ends. This CDR3 has 12 residues. Germline assignment: CDR1 MDHEN and CDR2 SYDVKM. The CDR3 sequence is CATTIPGQPQHF. In nucleotides, the CDR3 is TGTGCCACCACAATCCCGGGGCAGCCCCAGCATTTT.

CDR3 protein: CASSAWKTANTEAFF. The DNA for the CDR3 is TGTGCCAGCAGTGCGTGGAAGACAGCGAACACTGAAGCTTTCTTT. This chain joins TRBV6-2 or TRBV6-3 and TRBJ1-1, with D possibly matching TRBD1 (5 bases). V lost 5 bases and J 1 base, leaving 14 bases between the germline ends. Germline lookup yields CDR1 MNHEY and CDR2 SVGEGT. The CDR3 length is 15 residues.

This chain uses TRBV19 with TRBJ2-2; possible D gene TRBD2, 5 bases. The germline CDR1 and CDR2 sequences are LNHDA and SQIVND (reference sequence). V lost 3 bases and J 0 bases, leaving 14 bases between the germline ends. The CDR3 contains 17 residues. The DNA for the CDR3 is TGTGCCAGTAGTATTCGGGGTAATCCTCCGAACACCGGGGAGCTGTTTTTT. It specifies CASSIRGNPPNTGELFF.

This chain links TRBV9 with TRBJ1-2; 8 bases map to TRBD1. The CDR3 contains 15 residues. In germline, CDR1 is SGDLS, CDR2 YYNGEE. Trimming cost V 0 bases and J 9 bases; bases outside gene matches: 10. CDR3 sequence reads: CASSVVTGGSVSYTF. The DNA of the CDR3 is TGTGCCAGCAGCGTAGTCACAGGGGGGTCTGTTAGCTACACCTTC.

The chain recombines TRBV4-3 with TRBJ2-3, with 10 bases that match TRBD1. The CDR3 is 15 amino acids. V shed 4 bases and J 4 bases; nucleotides not matched to a gene: 5. The germline V gene has CDR1 LGHNA and CDR2 YSLEER. CDR3 sequence reads: CASSPGQGEADTQYF. CDR3 nucleotides: TGCGCCAGCAGCCCAGGACAGGGGGAAGCAGATACGCAGTATTTT.

This clone appeared a few times. The V and J genes are TRBV6-5 and TRBJ1-1; D is uncertain. The CDR3 covers 13 residues. Germline values: CDR1 MNHEY, CDR2 SVGAGI. V was pared by 10 bases and J by 11 bases, with 23 bases between. CDR3 in amino acids: CATEPSVARRAFF. CDR3 in DNA: TGTGCCACCGAACCCTCGGTGGCCCGGAGGGCTTTCTTT.

This clone was seen just once. This sequence joins TRBV5-1 and TRBJ1-5; no clear D gene. This CDR3 contains 14 residues. Per germline, CDR1 SGHRS and CDR2 YFSETQ. Trimming removed 1 base from V and 6 bases from J, with 11 bases in between. This chain's CDR3 is CASSLMGGSQPQHF. CDR3 in DNA: TGCGCCAGCAGCTTGATGGGAGGGAGTCAGCCCCAGCATTTT.

This clone has a handful of counts. The chain has TRBV5-4 and TRBJ2-7, with D maybe TRBD2 (5 bases). The CDR3 length is 13 residues. The V end lost 0 bases, the J end lost 2 bases, and 6 bases lay between the germline ends. The germline gives CDR1 SGHNT, CDR2 YYREEE (reference sequence). In nucleotides, the CDR3 is TGTGCCAGCAGCTTGGCGGGAACCTACGAGCAGTACTTC. Translation gives CASSLAGTYEQYF.

The chain links TRBV7-2 to TRBJ1-3; the D gene is possibly TRBD1 (5 bases). V shed 5 bases and J shed 0 bases, with 8 bases lying between them. The CDR3 has 14 residues. Germline loops: CDR1 SGHTA, CDR2 FQGNSA. Written as DNA, the CDR3 is TGTGCCAGCAGCAGACAGCCCTCTGGAAACACCATATATTTT. Its translation is CASSRQPSGNTIYF.

This sequence joins TRBV13 and TRBJ2-4, with unresolved D. Trimming removed 4 bases from V and 7 bases from J, with 14 bases in between. This CDR3 is 14 amino acids long. The germline V gene has CDR1 PRHDT and CDR2 FYEKMQ (reference sequence). The CDR3 sequence is CASSSTLFRNIQYF. The DNA of the CDR3 is TGTGCCAGCAGCTCGACTTTGTTCCGCAACATTCAGTACTTC.

This clone turned up a few times. The genes are TRBV9 and TRBJ1-5, with 11 positions matching TRBD1. V lost 3 bases and J lost 7; bases outside the gene matches: 6. CDR1 and CDR2 (germline): SGDLS, YYNGEE. The CDR3 has 15 amino acids. CDR3 coding DNA: TGTGCCAGCAGCGGGACAGGGGGCCGGGGACAGCCCCAGCATTTT. Amino acid sequence: CASSGTGGRGQPQHF. Full variable domain (missing parts from reference TRBV9 and TRBJ1-5): DSGVTQTPKHLITATGQRVTLRCSPRSGDLSVYWYQQSLDQGLQFLIQYYNGEERAKGNILERFSAQQFPDLHSELNLSSLELGDSALYFCASSGTGGRGQPQHFGDGTRLSIL.

This chain links TRBV5-1 with TRBJ1-3; a weak D match, TRBD1 (5 bases). The V gene's germline CDR1 is SGHRS and CDR2 YFSETQ. V lost 4 bases and J lost 0, with 14 bases in between. This CDR3 contains 16 residues. The CDR3 spells CASSRQGSASGNTIYF. The CDR3 region has the DNA TGCGCCAGCAGCCGCCAGGGATCTGCCTCTGGAAACACCATATATTTT.

The J gene is TRBJ1-5, the V gene TRBV6-5; D gene unclear. V gave up 7 bases and J gave up 4 bases, with 17 bases separating them. The CDR3 covers 15 residues. Germline loops: CDR1 MNHEY, CDR2 SVGAGI. The CDR3 region has the DNA TGTGCCAGCAACCGGGGAACGGTGGGAAATCAGCCCCAGCATTTT. Protein sequence: CASNRGTVGNQPQHF.

The chain joins TRBV5-1 to TRBJ1-5, with 8 bases aligning to TRBD1. The V and J ends lost 1 base and 2 bases, in that order; junction bases with no gene match: 2. This CDR3 region has 15 residues. The germline CDR1 and CDR2 sequences are SGHRS and YFSETQ. This CDR3 is CASSLMTGGNQPQHF. CDR3 in DNA: TGCGCCAGCAGCTTGATGACAGGGGGCAATCAGCCCCAGCATTTT.

The chain combines TRBV24-1 with TRBJ1-5, with no clear D. The V end was cut by 6 bases, the J end by 0 bases, with 5 bases between. The CDR3 is made up of 13 amino acids. In germline, CDR1 is KGHDR, CDR2 SFDVKD. CDR3 bases: TGTGCCACCAGTTCAAATAGCAATCAGCCCCAGCATTTT. Translation: CATSSNSNQPQHF.

This chain connects TRBV12-3 or TRBV12-4 to TRBJ1-2; 11 bases align to TRBD1. The CDR3 has 12 amino acids. V lost 5 bases, J lost 13 bases, and 6 bases stayed unmatched. CDR3 bases: TGTGCCAGCAGTCCGGACAGGGGGCCAGTCACCTTC. Protein: CASSPDRGPVTF.

The CDR3 DNA follows: TGTGCCAGCAGCCGAACCGGGGTGACAGGGGGCGTTGTGCAGTTCTTC. Amino acid sequence: CASSRTGVTGGVVQFF. The V gene is TRBV11-3, the J gene TRBJ2-1; 10 bases are a match to TRBD1. The length of the CDR3 is 16 residues. From germline, CDR1 is SGHNT and CDR2 YENEEA. The V gene end was trimmed by 5 bases and the J gene end by 12 bases; junction bases not matched to a gene: 16.

Remarks on this clone: Distinct nucleotide sequences in the sample also encode this CDR3. This chain connects TRBV30 to TRBJ1-3; tentatively, D is TRBD1 (6 bases). Per the germline V gene, CDR1 is GTSNPN and CDR2 is SVGIG (reference sequence). Trimming removed 5 bases from V and 1 base from J, with 9 bases in between. The CDR3 has 13 amino acids. This CDR3 is CAWEQGSGNTIYF. The CDR3 coding sequence is TGTGCCTGGGAACAGGGATCTGGAAACACCATATATTTT.

V and J are TRBV5-1 and TRBJ1-3; no clear D. The CDR3 has 13 residues. V was cut by 4 bases and J by 6 bases, with 11 bases left in between. In germline, CDR1 is SGHRS, CDR2 YFSETQ. CDR3 DNA sequence: TGCGCCAGCAGCATTGACTCCCTAAACACCATATATTTT. Translated: CASSIDSLNTIYF.

The CDR3 loop is CASSLGGAWTVKGLLEQYF. For the CDR3, the DNA is TGTGCCAGCAGCTTAGGGGGTGCTTGGACAGTCAAAGGTCTACTGGAGCAGTACTTC. V usage is TRBV7-9 and J usage is TRBJ2-7, with a possible D match to TRBD1 (6 bases). The V gene's germline CDR1 is SEHNR and CDR2 FQNEAQ (reference sequence). The CDR3 extends over 19 amino acids. Deletions cut 1 base from V and 7 bases from J, with 29 bases between.